Below, one T cell receptor (beta chain) is given with its context. Its specificity is unknown. The sample belongs to a study of shared clonotypes between healthy human individuals. Looking at the study overall: Three plates each covered CD4 naive and memory; CD8 naive two, CD8 memory one. Study-level results: Sharing across four donors was seen in about 5% of naive CD4 clonotypes. Naive subsets generally had larger estimated richness than memory subsets. Shared clonotypes across all four donors exceeded non-shared ones in generation probability.

The CDR3 length is 13 residues. With 4 bases removed from V and 3 bases from J, the gap between germline ends came to 11 bases. Germline V lookup: CDR1 SQVTM, CDR2 ANQGSEA. Sequenced by immunoSEQ multiplex PCR; TCRdb stores in-frame clones only, minus some. The repertoire holds around 690,000 clones, roughly 88% seen once, with 30% to 40% in the top ten. The sequenced sample was memory CD8+ T cells from PBMCs. Subset denoted: CD45RO+ cells pooled with CCR7-negative TemRA cells. The chain employs TRBV29-1 and TRBJ2-3, with D possibly TRBD1 on 5 matching bases. This TCR came from a man in his late teens or twenties in good health. Some clones in this sample may be carry-over from other donors' samples. The CDR3 reads CSVGLDRTDTQYF. The CDR3 DNA follows: TGCAGCGTTGGTCTAGACAGAACAGATACGCAGTATTTT.